The subject of this entry is one T cell receptor beta chain. Its target is not known. This sample is drawn from a study of CD8 T cells in ankylosing spondylitis. Study results and limitations: There was a TCR beta motif, made of eight highly homologous variants, that appeared characteristic of ankylosing spondylitis blood.

The J segment lost 8 bases and the V segment lost 10 bases, leaving 5 bases of the junction unmatched. From germline, CDR1 is MNHNY and CDR2 SVGAGI (reference sequence). CDR3 length: 11 amino acids. TCRdb re-derived calls from the 5' RACE reads in MiXCR, one entry per CDR3 protein. The data show about 360,000 distinct CDR3 sequences, around 20% seen once. The receptor's source is a male donor with ankylosing spondylitis or in good health (not recorded which). V usage is TRBV6-6 and J usage is TRBJ2-1; TRBD1 matches at 7 bases. Sample: blood, either unsorted or a sorted T cell fraction (not recorded which). In DNA, the CDR3 is TGTGCCACCGGGACAGTTCATGAGCAGTTCTTC. Translating gives CATGTVHEQFF.